This is a list of T cell receptor beta chains from one sample in a study of blood T cell repertoires in COVID-19. The method was immunoSEQ multiplex PCR; TCRdb's version includes in-frame clones alone and lacks a portion of them. The data hold about 54,000 clones, with about 84% observed a single time. The sequenced sample was peripheral blood. These receptors all come from a man aged 35 to 55 with active COVID-19. The CDR3 runs from the conserved cysteine through the conserved F or W. A D gene is named only where the DNA matches it firmly. Some rows mark clone size as missing; the rest say once, few, many or name a class of expanded clone.

v_call: TRBV7-7
clone_size: .
d_call: TRBD2
j_call: TRBJ2-2
cdr3_aa: CASSRTSGAGGTGELFF
cdr3_nt: TGTGCCAGCAGCCGTACCTCTGGGGCGGGAGGAACCGGGGAGCTGTTTTTT

v_call: TRBV4-1
clone_size: .
d_call: .
j_call: TRBJ2-3
cdr3_aa: CASSQEGAPLYTDTQYF
cdr3_nt: TGCGCCAGCAGCCAAGAGGGGGCCCCGCTTTACACAGATACGCAGTATTTT

v_call: TRBV29-1
clone_size: .
d_call: .
j_call: TRBJ1-1
cdr3_aa: CSVAYRRTEAFF
cdr3_nt: TGCAGCGTCGCCTATCGGCGGACTGAAGCTTTCTTT

v_call: TRBV7-8
clone_size: .
d_call: .
j_call: TRBJ1-5
cdr3_aa: CASSLAPRALRNQPQHF
cdr3_nt: TGTGCCAGCAGCTTAGCACCCAGGGCCCTTCGCAATCAGCCCCAGCATTTT

v_call: TRBV10-3
clone_size: .
d_call: TRBD2
j_call: TRBJ2-1
cdr3_aa: CAISLERERHNEQFF
cdr3_nt: TGTGCCATCAGTCTAGAGCGGGAGAGGCACAATGAGCAGTTCTTC

v_call: TRBV6-6
clone_size: .
d_call: TRBD2
j_call: TRBJ2-7
cdr3_aa: CASSYSAGVYEQYF
cdr3_nt: TGTGCCAGCAGTTACTCGGCGGGAGTTTACGAGCAGTACTTC

v_call: TRBV30
clone_size: .
d_call: .
j_call: TRBJ1-5
cdr3_aa: CAWSHEGGNQPQHF
cdr3_nt: TGTGCCTGGAGTCACGAGGGGGGCAATCAGCCCCAGCATTTT

v_call: TRBV15
clone_size: .
d_call: TRBD1
j_call: TRBJ1-2
cdr3_aa: CATSSQGTANYGYTF
cdr3_nt: TGTGCCACCAGCTCCCAGGGGACAGCTAACTATGGCTACACCTTC

v_call: TRBV27
clone_size: once
d_call: TRBD2
j_call: TRBJ2-2
cdr3_aa: CASNVLAGAGELFF
cdr3_nt: TGTGCCAGCAATGTACTAGCGGGAGCCGGGGAGCTGTTTTTT

v_call: TRBV19
clone_size: .
d_call: TRBD2
j_call: TRBJ2-1
cdr3_aa: CASRPLAGDYNEQFF
cdr3_nt: TGTGCCAGTAGGCCCCTAGCGGGAGATTACAATGAGCAGTTCTTC

v_call: TRBV19
clone_size: .
d_call: .
j_call: TRBJ1-5
cdr3_aa: CASSWSGDQPQHF
cdr3_nt: TGTGCCAGTAGTTGGTCAGGGGATCAGCCCCAGCATTTT

v_call: TRBV6-1
clone_size: .
d_call: .
j_call: TRBJ1-6
cdr3_aa: CASSEQGSYNSPLHF
cdr3_nt: TGTGCCAGCAGTGAACAGGGTTCCTATAATTCACCCCTCCACTTT

v_call: TRBV11-2
clone_size: .
d_call: .
j_call: TRBJ1-1
cdr3_aa: CASTPQGNTEAFF
cdr3_nt: TGTGCCAGCACCCCCCAGGGGAACACTGAAGCTTTCTTT

v_call: TRBV9
clone_size: .
d_call: TRBD1
j_call: TRBJ2-7
cdr3_aa: CASSFRDSYEQYF
cdr3_nt: TGTGCCAGCAGCTTCCGGGACAGCTACGAGCAGTACTTC

v_call: TRBV27
clone_size: .
d_call: .
j_call: TRBJ2-7
cdr3_aa: CASSYPGRGIWEQYF
cdr3_nt: TGTGCCAGCAGTTACCCCGGACGGGGGATTTGGGAGCAGTACTTC

v_call: TRBV3-1/TRBV3-2
clone_size: .
d_call: TRBD1
j_call: TRBJ2-2
cdr3_aa: CASSYRQGSRELFF
cdr3_nt: TGTGCCAGCAGCTACCGACAGGGGAGCCGGGAGCTGTTTTTT

v_call: TRBV6-1
clone_size: .
d_call: TRBD2
j_call: TRBJ2-7
cdr3_aa: CASSDGLAGSYEQYF
cdr3_nt: TGTGCCAGCAGTGATGGACTAGCGGGCTCCTACGAGCAGTACTTC

v_call: TRBV3-1/TRBV3-2
clone_size: .
d_call: .
j_call: TRBJ2-3
cdr3_aa: CASSRQLGGPTTDTQYF
cdr3_nt: TGTGCCAGCAGCCGCCAACTGGGGGGGCCAACCACAGATACGCAGTATTTT

v_call: TRBV28
clone_size: .
d_call: .
j_call: TRBJ1-1
cdr3_aa: CASSPTGGAGYTEAFF
cdr3_nt: TGTGCCAGCAGCCCCACTGGGGGGGCCGGGTACACTGAAGCTTTCTTT

v_call: TRBV6-2/TRBV6-3
clone_size: .
d_call: TRBD2
j_call: TRBJ2-1
cdr3_aa: CASSYRTGKRSGASYNEQFF
cdr3_nt: TGTGCCAGCAGTTATAGAACTGGGAAGCGGAGCGGGGCGTCTTACAATGAGCAGTTCTTC

v_call: TRBV6-1
clone_size: .
d_call: .
j_call: TRBJ2-1
cdr3_aa: CASSEQGNEQFF
cdr3_nt: TGTGCCAGCAGTGAACAGGGGAATGAGCAGTTCTTC

v_call: TRBV6-6
clone_size: once
d_call: .
j_call: TRBJ1-3
cdr3_aa: CASSYSSPSSGNTIYF
cdr3_nt: TGTGCCAGCAGTTACTCTTCCCCGAGCTCTGGAAACACCATATATTTT

v_call: TRBV20-1
clone_size: .
d_call: .
j_call: TRBJ1-1
cdr3_aa: CSAPSVTEAFF
cdr3_nt: TGCAGTGCTCCCTCGGTCACTGAAGCTTTCTTT

v_call: TRBV18
clone_size: .
d_call: .
j_call: TRBJ2-7
cdr3_aa: CASSPNRVSYEQYF
cdr3_nt: TGTGCCAGCTCACCGAACAGGGTGTCCTACGAGCAGTACTTC

v_call: TRBV27
clone_size: .
d_call: TRBD2
j_call: TRBJ2-7
cdr3_aa: CASRSLGPSGRSSYEQYF
cdr3_nt: TGTGCCAGCAGATCCCTCGGTCCTAGCGGGAGAAGTTCCTACGAGCAGTACTTC

v_call: TRBV13
clone_size: .
d_call: .
j_call: TRBJ1-3
cdr3_aa: CASSLEGYTGNTIYF
cdr3_nt: TGTGCCAGCAGCCTGGAGGGCTACACCGGAAACACCATATATTTT

v_call: TRBV3-1/TRBV3-2
clone_size: .
d_call: .
j_call: TRBJ2-7
cdr3_aa: CASSQDAVGKKQYF
cdr3_nt: TGTGCCAGCAGCCAAGATGCGGTCGGGAAGAAGCAGTACTTC

v_call: TRBV4-2
clone_size: .
d_call: TRBD2
j_call: TRBJ2-3
cdr3_aa: CASSQPDPGLAVGDTQYF
cdr3_nt: TGTGCCAGCAGCCAACCCGATCCGGGACTAGCGGTGGGAGATACGCAGTATTTT

v_call: TRBV7-3
clone_size: once
d_call: TRBD1
j_call: TRBJ1-6
cdr3_aa: CASSPTGGNSNSPLHF
cdr3_nt: TGTGCCAGCAGCCCGACAGGGGGCAATTCGAATTCACCCCTCCACTTT